The T cell receptor beta chain described here comes from a study of blood T cell repertoires in COVID-19. CDR3 length: 12 amino acids. Germline CDR1 MNHEY, CDR2 SMNVEV (reference sequence). V lost 8 bases, J lost 4 bases, and 12 bases lay in between. The method was immunoSEQ multiplex PCR; TCRdb's version includes in-frame clones alone and lacks a portion of them. The repertoire consists of some 230,000 clones, with roughly 84% occurring once and the leading ten covering 2.9%. Sequencing used peripheral blood. The chain couples TRBV27 to TRBJ2-7; tentatively, D is TRBD2 (6 bases). The sequence came from a man aged 45-65 years who had recovered from COVID-19. CDR3 amino acids: CASGRGSYEQYF. DNA of the CDR3: TGTGCCAGCGGTCGGGGGTCATACGAGCAGTACTTC.